The rows below give T cell receptor beta chains drawn from one sample of a study of T cell responses to AZD1222 COVID-19 vaccine. Sequencing was performed with immunoSEQ multiplex PCR; in TCRdb, only in-frame clones are kept and a portion is missing. This table holds about 75,000 clones, about 87% found once. The sequenced sample was peripheral blood, obtained 28 days after the second dose of the MenACWY control vaccine. These receptors originate from an adult who received the MenACWY meningococcal vaccine as a control. CDR3s include the opening cysteine and the closing phenylalanine or tryptophan. D genes are given only for firm matches. Not all rows give a size; the values are once, few, many and, for expanded clones, a class.

TRBJ1-5	-	-	TRBV6-6	TGTGCCAGCAGTTACTCCGAAAATCAGCCCCAGCATTTT	CASSYSENQPQHF
TRBJ2-1	-	-	TRBV18	TGTGCCAGCTCACTATACGGAGACAATGAGCAGTTCTTC	CASSLYGDNEQFF
TRBJ1-5	-	-	TRBV5-1	TGCGCCAGCAGCTTGGGAGGGGATCAGCCCCAGCATTTT	CASSLGGDQPQHF
TRBJ2-3	-	-	TRBV7-9	TGTGCCAGCAGCTTAGGTGCGAGGGATACGCAGTATTTT	CASSLGARDTQYF
TRBJ2-1	-	-	TRBV10-1	TGCGCCAGCAGTGAGTCCGGGGCGGAGAGCTCCTACAATGAGCAGTTCTTC	CASSESGAESSYNEQFF
TRBJ1-4	-	-	TRBV2	TGTGCCAGCAGTGAACAGGGTGAAAAACTGTTTTTT	CASSEQGEKLFF
TRBJ2-5	-	-	TRBV7-3	TGTGCCAGCAGCTTTTCACTTCAAGAGACCCAGTACTTC	CASSFSLQETQYF
TRBJ2-4	-	-	TRBV2	TGTGCCAGCAGTAGTGACAGGGGGCGAGGGACTAGCGGCACCAATTCCAAAAACATTCAGTACTTC	CASSSDRGRGTSGTNSKNIQYF
TRBJ2-5	-	-	TRBV3-1/TRBV3-2	TGTGCCAGCAGCCAGAACAGCGGCCAAGAGACCCAGTACTTC	CASSQNSGQETQYF
TRBJ1-1	-	TRBD1	TRBV6-6	TGTGCCAGCAGTTCCCCGACAGGGAGGACCTTGGTGGCTTTCTTT	CASSSPTGRTLVAFF
TRBJ2-2	-	-	TRBV5-1	TGCGCCAGCAGCTTATCCGCCACCATGGCGGGGGAGCTGTTTTTT	CASSLSATMAGELFF
TRBJ2-1	-	-	TRBV3-1/TRBV3-2	TGTGCCAGCAGCCAAGATGTCACAGCCAACAATGAGCAGTTCTTC	CASSQDVTANNEQFF
TRBJ1-4	-	-	TRBV2	TGTGCCAGCAGCCCTAACAGGGATGAAAAACTGTTTTTT	CASSPNRDEKLFF
TRBJ1-2	-	-	TRBV28	TGTGCCAGCAGTTCGACGATGGGAATGCCGGGTGGTGGCTACACCTTC	CASSSTMGMPGGGYTF
TRBJ1-2	-	TRBD1	TRBV7-9	TGTGCCAGCAGCCCAGGACAGGGACGGAGCTATGGCTACACCTTC	CASSPGQGRSYGYTF
TRBJ1-1	-	-	TRBV6-5	TGTGCCAGCAGTTACTCATGGGCCAGGAACACTGAAGCTTTCTTT	CASSYSWARNTEAFF
TRBJ1-4	-	-	TRBV19	TGTGCCAGTAGTGACCGGGGGTTCCGTGAAAAACTGTTTTTT	CASSDRGFREKLFF
TRBJ2-3	-	TRBD2	TRBV7-6	TGTGCCAGCAGCTTGACGGGGGGGCCGGGAGATACGCAGTATTTT	CASSLTGGPGDTQYF
TRBJ1-5	-	-	TRBV19	TGTGCCAGTAGTAGGGACACTCGCAATCAGCCCCAGCATTTT	CASSRDTRNQPQHF
TRBJ2-7	few	TRBD1	TRBV5-1	TGCGCCAGCATCAGGGACAGGGAAGGCGAGCAGTACTTC	CASIRDREGEQYF
TRBJ2-7	-	TRBD2	TRBV18	TGTGCCAGCTCACGGACTAGCGGATCCTCCTACGAGCAGTACTTC	CASSRTSGSSYEQYF
TRBJ1-2	-	-	TRBV6-5	TGTGCCAGCAGTTACGGTTCGGGGAATGGCTACACCTTC	CASSYGSGNGYTF